Listed below are T cell receptor beta chains from one sample, sequenced in a study of blood T cell repertoires in COVID-19. Sequencing was performed with immunoSEQ multiplex PCR; in TCRdb, only in-frame clones are kept and a portion is missing. The sample lists about 480,000 clones; around 89% were seen once. The material sequenced was PBMCs or T cells enriched from blood (not recorded which). The source is a woman in her forties who had recovered from COVID-19. CDR3s include the opening cysteine and the closing phenylalanine or tryptophan. The D gene is left open where the match is weak. Clone size is given for some rows only: seen once, a few or many times, or a class if the clone is expanded.

J gene: TRBJ1-2; V gene: TRBV25-1; D gene: TRBD1; clone size: .; CDR3 protein: CASSDPGTEHYGYTF; CDR3 DNA: TGTGCCAGCAGTGACCCCGGGACAGAGCATTATGGCTACACCTTC
J gene: TRBJ2-2; V gene: TRBV12-3/TRBV12-4; D gene: .; clone size: once; CDR3 protein: CASSTHRIGELFF; CDR3 DNA: TGTGCCAGCAGCACACACAGGATTGGGGAGCTGTTTTTT
J gene: TRBJ1-5; V gene: TRBV10-2; D gene: .; clone size: .; CDR3 protein: CASSEIPGGYSNQPQHF; CDR3 DNA: TGCGCCAGCAGTGAGATACCAGGAGGGTATAGCAATCAGCCCCAGCATTTT
J gene: TRBJ1-5; V gene: TRBV7-9; D gene: .; clone size: .; CDR3 protein: CASSLEQGFNGPQHF; CDR3 DNA: TGTGCCAGCAGCTTAGAACAGGGTTTCAATGGGCCCCAGCATTTT
J gene: TRBJ2-5; V gene: TRBV15; D gene: TRBD1; clone size: .; CDR3 protein: CATSRDRLAETQYF; CDR3 DNA: TGTGCCACCAGCCGGGACAGGCTGGCGGAGACCCAGTACTTC
J gene: TRBJ2-7; V gene: TRBV11-2; D gene: TRBD1; clone size: .; CDR3 protein: CASSLSARGYEQYF; CDR3 DNA: TGTGCCAGCAGCTTATCGGCCAGGGGGTACGAGCAGTACTTC
J gene: TRBJ2-5; V gene: TRBV9; D gene: TRBD1; clone size: .; CDR3 protein: CASSPGQKETQYF; CDR3 DNA: TGTGCCAGCAGCCCGGGACAGAAAGAGACCCAGTACTTC
J gene: TRBJ2-1; V gene: TRBV11-3; D gene: TRBD2; clone size: .; CDR3 protein: CASSSINSGRAYNEQFF; CDR3 DNA: TGTGCCAGCAGCTCTATCAATAGCGGGAGGGCCTACAATGAGCAGTTCTTC
J gene: TRBJ2-3; V gene: TRBV10-1; D gene: TRBD1; clone size: .; CDR3 protein: CASREAGGDTQYF; CDR3 DNA: TGCGCCAGCAGAGAGGCAGGGGGAGATACGCAGTATTTT
J gene: TRBJ2-1; V gene: TRBV12-3/TRBV12-4; D gene: .; clone size: .; CDR3 protein: CASSFSYNEQFF; CDR3 DNA: TGTGCCAGCAGTTTCAGCTACAATGAGCAGTTCTTC
J gene: TRBJ2-1; V gene: TRBV5-1; D gene: TRBD2; clone size: .; CDR3 protein: CASSSILAGDGNEQFF; CDR3 DNA: TGCGCCAGCAGCTCGATACTAGCGGGAGATGGCAATGAGCAGTTCTTC
J gene: TRBJ2-2; V gene: TRBV19; D gene: TRBD1; clone size: .; CDR3 protein: CASSILQGVTGELFF; CDR3 DNA: TGTGCCAGTAGTATTCTTCAGGGGGTCACCGGGGAGCTGTTTTTT
J gene: TRBJ2-2; V gene: TRBV3-1/TRBV3-2; D gene: TRBD2; clone size: .; CDR3 protein: CASSQDGLAGGPGELFF; CDR3 DNA: TGTGCCAGCAGCCAAGATGGGCTAGCGGGAGGACCCGGGGAGCTGTTTTTT
J gene: TRBJ2-3; V gene: TRBV27; D gene: TRBD2; clone size: .; CDR3 protein: CASSSDSGSADTQYF; CDR3 DNA: TGTGCCAGCAGTTCCGATAGCGGGAGTGCAGATACGCAGTATTTT
J gene: TRBJ2-1; V gene: TRBV18; D gene: .; clone size: .; CDR3 protein: CASSPFEEHNEQFF; CDR3 DNA: TGTGCCAGCTCACCGTTCGAGGAGCACAATGAGCAGTTCTTC
J gene: TRBJ2-4; V gene: TRBV18; D gene: .; clone size: .; CDR3 protein: CASSPETGDIQYF; CDR3 DNA: TGTGCCAGCTCACCAGAGACAGGAGACATTCAGTACTTC
J gene: TRBJ1-1; V gene: TRBV9; D gene: .; clone size: .; CDR3 protein: CASSAGSLNTEAFF; CDR3 DNA: TGTGCCAGCAGCGCGGGGTCTTTGAACACTGAAGCTTTCTTT
J gene: TRBJ2-1; V gene: TRBV7-9; D gene: TRBD1; clone size: .; CDR3 protein: CASSLNRGVYNEQFF; CDR3 DNA: TGTGCCAGCAGCTTAAACAGGGGAGTATACAATGAGCAGTTCTTC
J gene: TRBJ2-7; V gene: TRBV9; D gene: .; clone size: .; CDR3 protein: CASSVDGGTYEQYF; CDR3 DNA: TGTGCCAGCAGCGTAGACGGGGGAACCTACGAGCAGTACTTC
J gene: TRBJ1-3; V gene: TRBV21-1; D gene: .; clone size: .; CDR3 protein: CASSPLGDRASGNTIYF; CDR3 DNA: TGTGCCAGCTCTCCCTTGGGGGACAGGGCCTCTGGAAACACCATATATTTT
J gene: TRBJ2-7; V gene: TRBV4-3; D gene: TRBD1; clone size: .; CDR3 protein: CASSQLRDRVSYEQYF; CDR3 DNA: TGCGCCAGCAGCCAACTAAGGGACAGGGTCTCCTACGAGCAGTACTTC
J gene: TRBJ1-1; V gene: TRBV11-2; D gene: .; clone size: .; CDR3 protein: CASSLVTGNTEAFF; CDR3 DNA: TGTGCCAGCAGCTTAGTCACGGGGAACACTGAAGCTTTCTTT
J gene: TRBJ1-1; V gene: TRBV5-4; D gene: TRBD1; clone size: .; CDR3 protein: CASGIDRVGGVEAFF; CDR3 DNA: TGTGCCAGTGGTATTGACAGGGTAGGCGGTGTTGAAGCTTTCTTT
J gene: TRBJ1-1; V gene: TRBV10-2; D gene: .; clone size: few; CDR3 protein: CASSEPGVQGTEAFF; CDR3 DNA: TGCGCCAGCAGTGAGCCCGGAGTACAGGGCACTGAAGCTTTCTTT
J gene: TRBJ1-2; V gene: TRBV21-1; D gene: .; clone size: .; CDR3 protein: CASSKEDVGAASNYGYTF; CDR3 DNA: TGTGCCAGCAGCAAAGAAGATGTTGGGGCAGCATCTAACTATGGCTACACCTTC
J gene: TRBJ2-7; V gene: TRBV29-1; D gene: .; clone size: .; CDR3 protein: CSVGLSVEQYF; CDR3 DNA: TGCAGCGTTGGCCTTTCAGTCGAGCAGTACTTC
J gene: TRBJ2-7; V gene: TRBV10-1; D gene: .; clone size: .; CDR3 protein: CASSDGYSYEQYF; CDR3 DNA: TGCGCCAGCAGTGACGGGTACTCTTACGAGCAGTACTTC
J gene: TRBJ1-5; V gene: TRBV12-3/TRBV12-4; D gene: .; clone size: once; CDR3 protein: CASTVTGNQPQHF; CDR3 DNA: TGTGCCAGCACCGTAACAGGAAATCAGCCCCAGCATTTT
J gene: TRBJ1-1; V gene: TRBV19; D gene: .; clone size: .; CDR3 protein: CASSIDTNPYTEAFF; CDR3 DNA: TGTGCCAGTAGTATAGACACAAACCCATACACTGAAGCTTTCTTT
J gene: TRBJ1-2; V gene: TRBV5-1; D gene: TRBD1; clone size: .; CDR3 protein: CASSPGTGTNYGYTF; CDR3 DNA: TGCGCCAGCAGCCCCGGGACAGGCACTAACTATGGCTACACCTTC
J gene: TRBJ2-5; V gene: TRBV20-1; D gene: TRBD2; clone size: .; CDR3 protein: CSASTKRDPRGTQYF; CDR3 DNA: TGCAGTGCTAGTACGAAGCGGGACCCGCGGGGGACCCAGTACTTC
J gene: TRBJ2-2; V gene: TRBV6-4; D gene: .; clone size: .; CDR3 protein: CASSDSWLTGELFF; CDR3 DNA: TGTGCCAGCAGTGACTCTTGGCTCACCGGGGAGCTGTTTTTT
J gene: TRBJ1-3; V gene: TRBV9; D gene: TRBD1; clone size: .; CDR3 protein: CASSVEGQGTGNTIYF; CDR3 DNA: TGTGCCAGCAGCGTAGAGGGACAGGGAACTGGAAACACCATATATTTT
J gene: TRBJ2-6; V gene: TRBV11-2; D gene: TRBD2; clone size: .; CDR3 protein: CASSLTSVVSGANVLTF; CDR3 DNA: TGTGCCAGCAGCTTGACTAGCGTTGTCTCTGGGGCCAACGTCCTGACTTTC
J gene: TRBJ1-5; V gene: TRBV6-1; D gene: TRBD1; clone size: .; CDR3 protein: CASSVPGTGSNQPQHF; CDR3 DNA: TGTGCCAGCAGTGTCCCCGGGACAGGTAGCAATCAGCCCCAGCATTTT
J gene: TRBJ1-2; V gene: TRBV7-2; D gene: .; clone size: .; CDR3 protein: CASSSGERYGYTF; CDR3 DNA: TGTGCCAGCAGCTCAGGGGAACGATATGGCTACACCTTC
J gene: TRBJ2-1; V gene: TRBV10-3; D gene: TRBD1; clone size: .; CDR3 protein: CAISDRQGNEQFF; CDR3 DNA: TGTGCCATCAGTGATAGACAGGGTAATGAGCAGTTCTTC
J gene: TRBJ2-1; V gene: TRBV28; D gene: .; clone size: .; CDR3 protein: CASSTTGSGVHEQFF; CDR3 DNA: TGTGCCAGCAGTACCACAGGATCTGGGGTCCATGAGCAGTTCTTC
J gene: TRBJ1-6; V gene: TRBV4-3; D gene: .; clone size: .; CDR3 protein: CASSQDRGTHNSPLHF; CDR3 DNA: TGCGCCAGCAGCCAAGACCGGGGAACACATAATTCACCCCTCCACTTT
J gene: TRBJ1-1; V gene: TRBV19; D gene: .; clone size: .; CDR3 protein: CASGTFGEAFF; CDR3 DNA: TGTGCCAGTGGGACTTTTGGTGAAGCTTTCTTT
J gene: TRBJ2-3; V gene: TRBV3-1/TRBV3-2; D gene: TRBD2; clone size: once; CDR3 protein: CASSQPGTSGRGSTDTQYF; CDR3 DNA: TGTGCCAGCAGCCAACCCGGGACTAGCGGGAGGGGGAGCACAGATACGCAGTATTTT
J gene: TRBJ2-7; V gene: TRBV5-1; D gene: TRBD1; clone size: .; CDR3 protein: CASSFGLPGQVSYEQYF; CDR3 DNA: TGCGCCAGCAGCTTTGGACTACCGGGACAGGTTTCCTACGAGCAGTACTTC
J gene: TRBJ1-3; V gene: TRBV13; D gene: TRBD1; clone size: .; CDR3 protein: CASSTPTGKSGNTIYF; CDR3 DNA: TGTGCCAGCAGCACCCCGACAGGGAAGTCTGGAAACACCATATATTTT
J gene: TRBJ1-6; V gene: TRBV3-1/TRBV3-2; D gene: TRBD1; clone size: .; CDR3 protein: CASSLGTGVDSPLHF; CDR3 DNA: TGTGCCAGCAGCCTTGGAACAGGGGTGGATTCACCCCTCCACTTT
J gene: TRBJ2-2; V gene: TRBV5-4; D gene: .; clone size: .; CDR3 protein: CASGGENTGELFF; CDR3 DNA: TGTGCCAGCGGCGGGGAGAACACCGGGGAGCTGTTTTTT
J gene: TRBJ1-5; V gene: TRBV6-5; D gene: .; clone size: .; CDR3 protein: CASSLDSVNQPQHF; CDR3 DNA: TGTGCCAGCAGCCTAGACAGCGTAAATCAGCCCCAGCATTTT